A single sample is the source of the 17 T cell receptor beta chains below, sequenced in a study of blood T cell repertoires in COVID-19. This table comes from immunoSEQ multiplex PCR, and its TCRdb copy is limited to in-frame clones, with some not included. This table has 390,000 or so clones, more than 80% appearing once. Sequencing used peripheral blood. The receptor set was obtained from a woman in her twenties or thirties with COVID-19, enrolled during active disease.

The chain recombines TRBV2 with TRBJ2-1; no reliable D call. The CDR3 has 14 amino acids. From germline, CDR1 is SNHLY and CDR2 FYNNEI. V was pared by 7 bases and J by 0 bases, with 10 bases between. The CDR3 DNA reads TGTGCCAGCACATCGGTAAGCTCCTACAATGAGCAGTTCTTC. Translation gives CASTSVSSYNEQFF.

Turning to this clone: Distinct nucleotide sequences in the sample also encode this CDR3. The chain employs TRBV7-9 and TRBJ1-6, with D perhaps TRBD1 (6 bases). This CDR3 comprises 14 residues. CDR1 and CDR2 from the germline V gene are SEHNR and FQNEAQ (reference sequence). Deletions cut 1 base from V and 5 bases from J, with 6 bases between. CDR3 sequence (DNA): TGTGCCAGCAGCTTAGGACAGGATAATTCACCCCTCCACTTT. This gives the protein CASSLGQDNSPLHF.

The chain is built from TRBV6-5 and TRBJ2-2; D is perhaps TRBD2 (5 bases). The CDR3 sequence is 14 residues long. CDR1 is MNHEY, CDR2 SVGAGI, per germline. V was clipped by 4 bases and J by 3 bases, with 9 bases between them. The CDR3 nucleotides read TGTGCCAGCAGTTCCAGCGGATACACCGGGGAGCTGTTTTTT. Protein product: CASSSSGYTGELFF.

J is TRBJ2-7 and V is TRBV6-1, with no clear D. CDR1 and CDR2 (germline): MNHNS, SASEGT. V was trimmed by 3 bases and J by 3 bases, leaving 3 bases between them. The CDR3 has 11 amino acids. For the CDR3, the DNA is TGTGCCAGCAGTGATCTCTACGAGCAGTACTTC. As protein: CASSDLYEQYF.

This chain connects TRBV7-2 to TRBJ2-1; 10 bases agree with TRBD2. Germline V gene sequence: CDR1 SGHTA, CDR2 FQGNSA. J gave up 7 bases and V 1 base, and 10 bases lay outside the gene matches. This CDR3 is built from 17 residues. The CDR3 nucleotides are TGTGCCAGCAGCTTAGAAAATAGACTAGCGGGTGTGAATGAGCAGTTCTTC. As protein: CASSLENRLAGVNEQFF.

The chain combines TRBV6-5 with TRBJ2-7, with TRBD1 as a possible D gene (6 bases). V was trimmed by 6 bases and J by 3 bases, leaving 12 bases between them. The CDR3 is 13 amino acids. Germline assignment: CDR1 MNHEY and CDR2 SVGAGI. The CDR3 loop reads CASSPGVFYEQYV. In nucleotides, the CDR3 is TGTGCCAGCAGCCCAGGGGTCTTCTACGAGCAGTACGTC.

This chain links TRBV13 with TRBJ2-2, with D maybe TRBD1 (6 bases). Germline CDR1 and CDR2: PRHDT and FYEKMQ (reference sequence). V lost 5 bases and J lost 7, with 20 bases in between. This CDR3 contains 16 residues. In DNA, the CDR3 is TGTGCCAGCAGCCCCCAGGGGACCGAAGGTCACGGGGAGCTGTTTTTT. Translated: CASSPQGTEGHGELFF.

The rearrangement uses TRBV28 and TRBJ1-6; D ambiguous. The CDR3 extends over 18 amino acids. Germline CDR1 and CDR2: MDHEN and SYDVKM. Between the trimmed V and J ends, which lost 2 bases and 3 bases, there was a span of 17 bases. In nucleotides, the CDR3 is TGTGCCAGCAGTTTAGGAGCCCCAACCGACCTCTATAATTCACCCCTCCACTTT. It specifies CASSLGAPTDLYNSPLHF.

The CDR3 DNA reads as TGTGCCATCAGTGAGGTAACACTAGCGACCGTTTACAATGAGCAGTTCTTC. It specifies CAISEVTLATVYNEQFF. The chain joins TRBV10-3 to TRBJ2-1; 7 nucleotides align to TRBD2. The CDR3 length is 17 residues. Germline lookup yields CDR1 ENHRY and CDR2 SYGVKD. V gave up 2 bases and J gave up 4 bases; unmatched junction bases: 11.

This sequence joins TRBV2 and TRBJ2-1; D is perhaps TRBD2 (5 bases). The V end lost 8 bases, the J end lost 6 bases, and 14 bases lay between the germline ends. CDR1 is SNHLY, CDR2 FYNNEI, per germline. CDR3 size: 13 residues. CDR3 DNA: TGTGCCAGCGCCGGGGAAGTAGGCAATGAGCAGTTCTTC. Protein: CASAGEVGNEQFF.

The CDR3 is CASSTGQGGVGNTEAFF. The CDR3 DNA is TGTGCCAGCAGCACCGGACAGGGAGGTGTCGGGAACACTGAAGCTTTCTTT. The chain is built from TRBV9 and TRBJ1-1; TRBD1 matches at 8 bases. V lost 4 bases, J lost 1 base, and 12 bases stayed unmatched. The CDR3 covers 17 residues. In germline, CDR1 is SGDLS, CDR2 YYNGEE.

V usage is TRBV11-2 and J usage is TRBJ2-6; no clear D gene. V lost 1 base, J lost 0 bases, and 7 bases lay in between. The CDR3 length is 16 residues. The germline CDR1 and CDR2 sequences are SGHAT and FQNNGV. The CDR3 region has the DNA TGTGCCAGCAGCTTAGCAGTGTTCTCTGGGGCCAACGTCCTGACTTTC. Protein sequence: CASSLAVFSGANVLTF.

This chain links TRBV2 with TRBJ2-3; D is unresolved. The germline CDR1 and CDR2 sequences are SNHLY and FYNNEI. V lost 4 bases and J lost 5, with 10 bases in between. There are 13 residues in the CDR3. DNA of the CDR3: TGTGCCAGCAGTGTGACCCGAGGAGATACGCAGTATTTT. Translation gives CASSVTRGDTQYF.

The J gene is TRBJ1-3, the V gene TRBV7-6; 9 bases align to TRBD1. The CDR3 length is 15 residues. Germline V gives CDR1 SGHVS, CDR2 FNYEAQ. The trim removed 5 bases at V and 4 bases at J, leaving 6 bases unmatched. The CDR3 DNA reads TGTGCCAGCAGCAGTAGGACAGGGGACGGAAACACCATATATTTT. As protein: CASSSRTGDGNTIYF.

DNA for the CDR3: TGTGCCATCAGTGTCAGGGGCGTTGACAATGAGCAGTTCTTC. This gives the protein CAISVRGVDNEQFF. The rearrangement joins TRBV10-3 to TRBJ2-1; possible D gene TRBD1, 6 bases. This CDR3 is built from 14 residues. V was clipped by 4 bases and J by 5 bases, with 12 bases between them. The germline V gene has CDR1 ENHRY and CDR2 SYGVKD.

The chain uses TRBV7-9 and TRBJ2-1; TRBD2 matches at 12 bases. V lost 2 bases to trimming and J lost 6 bases; unmatched junction nucleotides: 2. There are 15 residues in the CDR3. Germline-derived CDR1 and CDR2 are SEHNR and FQNEAQ (reference sequence). CDR3 coding DNA: TGTGCCAGCAGCTTATCGACTAGCGGGGGCAATGAGCAGTTCTTC. Encoded protein: CASSLSTSGGNEQFF.

The chain is built from TRBV6-2 or TRBV6-3 and TRBJ2-3, with D possibly matching TRBD2 (6 bases). CDR1 MNHEY and CDR2 SVGEGT come from the germline V gene. There are 16 residues in the CDR3. V gave up 2 bases and J gave up 2 bases, with 14 bases separating them. As DNA, the CDR3 is TGTGCCAGCAGTTACCGGGGGAAATCTTACACAGATACGCAGTATTTT. Translation gives CASSYRGKSYTDTQYF.